This passage covers 17 T cell receptor beta chains from one sample sequenced in a study of radiation and T cells in renal cell carcinoma. Libraries were prepared by immunoSEQ multiplex PCR; TCRdb keeps only in-frame clonotypes and omits some of them. The data contain 75,000 to 90,000 clones, 89% of them singletons. The time point here: blood 4 weeks post-SBRT, at nephrectomy. The treatment was: 15 Gy SBRT to primary tumor, nephrectomy 4 weeks later. The sequencing here drew on blood, taken from a patient whose treatment included radiotherapy and nephrectomy. The receptors here all came from a woman in her sixties or seventies with renal cell carcinoma.

The V gene is TRBV19, the J gene TRBJ2-1; TRBD2 aligns across 9 bases. The ends lost 10 bases at V and 2 bases at J; junction bases unmatched: 6. The V gene's germline CDR1 is LNHDA and CDR2 SQIVND (reference sequence). The CDR3 sequence is 14 residues long. The CDR3 sequence: CATTRGGAYNEQFF. The CDR3 region has the DNA TGTGCCACAACCCGCGGGGGGGCCTACAATGAGCAGTTCTTC.

The J gene is TRBJ2-1, the V gene TRBV6-6; 7 bases agree with TRBD1. V lost 4 bases, J lost 7 bases, and 10 bases stayed unmatched. This CDR3 comprises 15 residues. Looked up from germline, CDR1 is MNHNY and CDR2 is SVGAGI (reference sequence). The chain's CDR3 is CASSSPGQWWNEQFF. CDR3 in DNA: TGTGCCAGCAGTTCACCGGGACAGTGGTGGAATGAGCAGTTCTTC.

This clone was counted between two and nine times. This CDR3 is CSAQTGAGKTEAFF. The CDR3 nucleotides read TGCAGCGCCCAGACAGGGGCTGGGAAGACTGAAGCTTTCTTT. The rearrangement links TRBV29-1 to TRBJ1-1; 8 nucleotides align to TRBD1. CDR1 and CDR2 (germline): SQVTM, ANQGSEA. The CDR3 totals 14 residues. V was clipped by 7 bases and J by 5 bases; unmatched bases: 12.

The rearrangement joins TRBV7-2 to TRBJ1-4; TRBD1 matches 9 bases. V shed 3 bases, J shed 8 bases, and the junction held 1 base outside the gene matches. The germline V gene encodes CDR1 SGHTA and CDR2 FQGNSA. This CDR3 spans 13 amino acids. CDR3 nucleotide sequence: TGTGCCAGCAGCTTGGGACAGGGAGAAAAACTGTTTTTT. The encoded protein is CASSLGQGEKLFF.

This chain joins TRBV7-2 and TRBJ1-1; D remains ambiguous. The length of the CDR3 is 12 residues. V was cut by 5 bases and J by 3 bases, with 7 bases left in between. Germline CDR1 SGHTA, CDR2 FQGNSA. CDR3 in amino acids: CASSLVYTEAFF. CDR3 DNA: TGTGCCAGCAGCCTGGTCTACACTGAAGCTTTCTTT.

The V and J genes are TRBV6-4 and TRBJ2-1; 9 nucleotides match TRBD2. The CDR3 consists of 15 residues. The germline V gene has CDR1 MRHNA and CDR2 SNTAGT. V trimming: 0 bases; J trimming: 6 bases; junction bases outside the gene matches: 3. The CDR3 region has the DNA TGTGCCAGCAGTGACTCGTCTAGCGGGGTCAATGAGCAGTTCTTC. Its protein product is CASSDSSSGVNEQFF.

V and J are TRBV19 and TRBJ1-5; D may be TRBD1 (6 bases). V lost 5 bases, J lost 7 bases, and 15 bases lay in between. The CDR3 is 14 amino acids. Germline CDR1 and CDR2: LNHDA and SQIVND (reference sequence). CDR3 nucleotides: TGTGCCAGTAGTCTTGACAGGTGGAGCCAGCCCCAGCATTTT. It codes for CASSLDRWSQPQHF.

The chain has TRBV29-1 and TRBJ1-2, with 9 bases that match TRBD1. The V and J ends lost 2 bases and 7 bases, in that order; junction bases with no gene match: 2. From germline, CDR1 is SQVTM and CDR2 ANQGSEA. This CDR3 spans 12 amino acids. CDR3 sequence reads: CSVETGGLGYTF. CDR3 sequence (DNA): TGCAGCGTTGAAACAGGGGGCCTTGGCTACACCTTC.

This chain joins TRBV27 and TRBJ2-3, with D possibly matching TRBD2 (5 bases). Germline CDR1 is MNHEY and CDR2 is SMNVEV (reference sequence). The CDR3 contains 15 residues. The V end was cut by 5 bases, the J end by 0 bases, with 12 bases between. CDR3 sequence reads: CASSPVSGSTDTQYF. The CDR3 coding sequence is TGTGCCAGCAGTCCCGTGAGCGGTAGCACAGATACGCAGTATTTT.

The chain combines TRBV7-2 with TRBJ2-5; 11 positions match TRBD2. After removal of 0 bases from V and 8 bases from J, the junction contained 5 bases not matched to a gene. The CDR3 runs 15 residues. Per the germline V gene, CDR1 is SGHTA and CDR2 is FQGNSA. The CDR3 nucleotides read TGTGCCAGCAGCTTAGCCACTAGCGGGGGATTAACCCAGTACTTC. Residues: CASSLATSGGLTQYF. Looking up the rest from reference TRBV7-2 and TRBJ2-5 gives the full variable domain: GAGVSQSPSNKVTEKGKDVELRCDPISGHTALYWYRQSLGQGLEFLIYFQGNSAPDKSGLPSDRFSAERTGGSVSTLTIQRTQQEDSAVYLCASSLATSGGLTQYFGPGTRLLVL.

This clone showed up just once. This rearrangement joins TRBV7-2 to TRBJ1-1; D unresolved. Between the trimmed V and J ends, which lost 0 bases and 2 bases, there was a span of 10 bases. The CDR3 consists of 15 residues. Per germline, CDR1 SGHTA and CDR2 FQGNSA. The CDR3 region has the DNA TGTGCCAGCAGCTTAGCGGGTCGGGATAACACTGAAGCTTTCTTT. This encodes CASSLAGRDNTEAFF.

The chain uses TRBV30 and TRBJ1-3; maybe TRBD1 (6 bases). The CDR3 is 15 amino acids. Between the trimmed V and J ends, which lost 5 bases and 0 bases, there was a span of 14 bases. The germline CDR1 and CDR2 sequences are GTSNPN and SVGIG (reference sequence). The CDR3: CAWGDGQYSGNTIYF. The DNA of the CDR3 is TGTGCCTGGGGAGACGGACAGTACTCTGGAAACACCATATATTTT.

V is TRBV28 and J is TRBJ1-5; 7 bases are a match to TRBD1. Germline CDR1 reads MDHEN; CDR2 reads SYDVKM. Germline trimming cut 1 base from V and 1 base from J; bases unmatched to any gene: 7. CDR3 length: 17 residues. The CDR3 here is CASSLLRQGNSNQPQHF. The CDR3 nucleotides are TGTGCCAGCAGTTTATTACGACAGGGAAACAGCAATCAGCCCCAGCATTTT.

The chain combines TRBV5-1 with TRBJ2-7; 8 bases are a match to TRBD1. The CDR3 is 14 residues long. CDR1 and CDR2 from the germline V gene are SGHRS and YFSETQ. V was pared by 4 bases and J by 3 bases, with 6 bases of the junction left unmatched. The DNA for the CDR3 is TGCGCCAGCAGCAGACAAGACAGGGGCTACGAGCAGTACTTC. This codes for CASSRQDRGYEQYF. Combining the CDR3 with reference TRBV5-1 and TRBJ2-7 gives the whole variable domain KAGVTQTPRYLIKTRGQQVTLSCSPISGHRSVSWYQQTPGQGLQFLFEYFSETQRNKGNFPGRFSGRQFSNSRSEMNVSTLELGDSALYLCASSRQDRGYEQYFGPGTRLTVT.

CDR3 coding DNA: TGTGCCAGCAGTTTCCGGCAGGGGGTGAATCAGCCCCAGCATTTT. Translation: CASSFRQGVNQPQHF. This chain uses TRBV28 with TRBJ1-5, with 7 nucleotides matching TRBD1. Per germline, CDR1 MDHEN and CDR2 SYDVKM. The V and J ends lost 3 bases and 4 bases, in that order; junction bases with no gene match: 6. The CDR3 has 15 residues.

This chain joins TRBV20-1 and TRBJ2-5; D is perhaps TRBD2 (5 bases). Between the trimmed V and J ends, which lost 6 bases and 4 bases, there was a span of 9 bases. Germline V gives CDR1 DFQATT, CDR2 SNEGSKA (reference sequence). The CDR3 is 11 amino acids. The CDR3 region is CSASGLETQYF. CDR3 nucleotide sequence: TGCAGTGCCTCGGGGTTAGAGACCCAGTACTTC.

The chain joins TRBV4-2 to TRBJ1-4; TRBD1 matches 7 bases. V shed 3 bases and J 4 bases; nucleotides not matched to a gene: 8. CDR1 is LGHNA and CDR2 is YNFKEQ in the germline V gene. The CDR3 totals 16 residues. The CDR3 sequence: CASSQESGTVNEKLFF. In DNA form, the CDR3 reads TGTGCCAGCAGCCAGGAATCCGGGACAGTTAATGAAAAACTGTTTTTT.